Included here is one TCR beta chain sequence, with context. No cognate antigen has been identified for it. It has no much larger one-base neighbor in the sample; base qualities were not kept. Looking up the germline V gene (reference sequence) yields CDR1 PRHDT and CDR2 FYEKMQ. The CDR3 runs 12 amino acids, cysteine and phenylalanine included. This entry keeps only the CDR3 DNA: 36 bases, framed from base 1. V and J lose 5 bases and 5 bases, and a span of 8 bases separates them. The method was the immunoSEQ multiplex PCR assay. For the multiplex PCR, a mixture combining 60 forward primers for TCR Vbeta segments and 13 reverse primers for TCR Jbeta segments was used. The CDR3 region of rearranged TCR beta genes was amplified from genomic DNA by a multiplex PCR assay. The Illumina HiSeq System was used to sequence the amplified TCR beta libraries as 87-base-pair reads. The source study handled its data this way. A later analysis counted some 74 million unique TCR beta chains across the 666 repertoires, and approximately 11 million of these chains were shared by at least two donors. To remove PCR and sequencing errors, raw reads were error-corrected and collapsed into unique sequences using a nearest-neighbor algorithm that merged closely related sequences. To assign V, D and J gene segments, CDR3 sequences were aligned to IMGT reference sequences. For a sequence to be retained, at least a six-nucleotide match to both a V gene segment and a J gene segment was required. Rearrangements were called productive when the CDR3 lacked stop codons and stayed in frame with V and J; all others were non-productive. CDR3 was defined by IMGT convention, running from the second conserved V-encoded cysteine to the conserved J-encoded phenylalanine. The earlier analysis of 500 to 750 of the donors excluded any sequence lacking an unambiguous match to a single V gene segment. In an earlier analysis of around 590 of the donors, a V segment was called functional when productive rearrangements were above 56.7%, and segregating when the standard deviation between donors exceeded 5%. To diagnose cytomegalovirus status from the catalog of TCR beta chain sequences, a statistical classification framework was built. In a later analysis, V and J genes were assigned by comparing TCR nucleotide sequences against IMGT/GENE-DB human TR gene sequences. Using the TCRdist pipeline, a later analysis assigned CDR3 sequences along with most-parsimonious VDJ recombination scenarios. In a later analysis, every TCR beta chain was defined by the combination of its CDR3 amino acid sequence and its V-gene family, and reads without a unique V-gene family were dropped. To address suspected cross-contamination and a sequencing artifact, a later analysis removed 450 to 700 highly shared, low-generation-probability nucleotide sequences. A later analysis calculated a clonal expansion index for each public chain from normalized within-repertoire ranks of inferred template counts. A later analysis computed generation probabilities with a VDJ recombination model fitted to out-of-frame rearrangements, and checked the results against IGoR. Hypergeometric tests were used in a later analysis to score TCR-TCR, TCR-HLA and TCR-CMV co-occurrence, with a repertoire-size bias correction applied to the TCR pairs. To estimate false discovery rates, a later analysis permuted the HLA or CMV assignments 20 times. In a later analysis, co-occurring TCRs were grouped using DBSCAN, with TCRdist sequence similarity added in when clustering inside HLA-allele-positive subsets. Repertoires with fewer than 30,000 or more than 120,000 public chains, plus five repertoires with anomalous nucleotide sharing, were excluded from co-occurrence clustering. TCRdb took over this immuneACCESS table, retaining in-frame rearrangements with V and J assigned. Such tables are incomplete; in checked studies, under half of the missing clones stem from an unresolved V gene, and the remainder is unexplained. Clone size and the V and J calls come from that table; the DNA yielded D and trimming. This sample is represented by about 57,000 clones; 83% of them were singletons. Of the sample, 4.3% falls within the top ten clones.

The cohort consisted of 666 healthy bone marrow donors. At the time of sampling, every cohort member was nominally healthy, though immune exposures that went unrecorded were likely present. The donor tested CMV seronegative and was one of the 352 seronegative cohort members. Each donor provided a peripheral blood sample, and peripheral blood mononuclear cells were used for TCR beta sequencing. The Qiagen DNeasy Blood Extraction Kit was used to extract genomic DNA from the blood cell samples. The sample originates from a study of cytomegalovirus exposure and HLA in healthy donors (dated by TCRdb to 2016 to 2017). The study in broad terms: In an earlier analysis of roughly 590 of the donors, under 300 Gb of sequence data and 95 million to 130 million unique TCR beta sequences from 150 million to 200 million T cells were reported. An early release that covered 500 to 800 HLA-typed donors contained approximately 300 gigabases of sequencing data and approximately 85 million unique TCR sequences. The genetic ancestry cluster associated with self-reported Caucasian donors included around 76% of the 398 genotyped donors. The aim of the study was to test whether cataloging public T cell receptors could identify signatures of past pathogen exposure. The study used immunosequencing to profile the T cell repertoires of 670 or so subjects and linked those repertoires to cytomegalovirus serostatus. Along with the approximately 600-subject first cohort, a separate validation cohort of over a hundred different subjects was used. The study combined high-throughput TCR immunosequencing, statistical association of individual TCRs with disease status, and machine learning to predict cytomegalovirus infection status. A later analysis re-analyzed previously published TCR beta repertoires from 600 to 850 donors and added high-resolution HLA genotyping to study TCR occurrence patterns. Rather than using new phenotypic data, the later analysis identified candidate immune exposures from TCR beta sequences and from how often those sequences occurred across donors. In an earlier analysis of 587 of the donors, high-throughput TCR beta sequencing was used to judge whether each TCR beta V gene segment behaved as functional or pseudogenic. Donor age, sex, ethnicity and CMV serostatus were compiled alongside the repertoire data. In a later genetic analysis, genome-wide SNP genotypes for about 65% of the roughly 700 donors were used, and that subset was treated as a discovery cohort. All discovery cohort repertoires had been generated on a single sequencing platform. Both class I and class II loci were covered by HLA typing, at four-digit resolution. Typing coverage differed by locus: A, B, C, DRB1 and DQB1 were typed in roughly 629-630 donors, DQA1 in approximately 520, DPA1 in around 600, and DPB1 in 400 to 480. Because of strong linkage in the cohort, roughly five DR-DQ haplotypes were treated as single units for association and clustering. Across around 400 genotyped donors of the cohort, an average of roughly 230,000 unique TCR beta nucleotide sequences per donor were sequenced, and roughly 18% of those sequences were non-productive.

Broad study findings and their caveats: A further reported finding was that TCR beta sequences accurately predicted the HLA-A and HLA-B alleles for most subjects in the first cohort. The only immune exposure information available for the cohort was CMV serostatus. In a later analysis, TCR association rates were found to vary across HLA loci, with the most associated TCRs seen for DRB1 alleles and the fewest for HLA-C alleles. Compared with equally common non-associated chains, HLA-associated TCR beta chains in a later analysis were more clonally expanded and had lower generation probabilities. In a later genetic analysis, a missense DCLRE1C variant was associated with V-gene and J-gene trimming of TCR beta chains, and the association was replicated in an independent cohort. The earlier analysis of some 560 of the donors excluded approximately 17 rarely observed V segments, including chromosome 9 orphons, because counts were too low. In this cohort, only TCR beta chains were sequenced, and detectable features were limited by the absence of alpha or paired-chain data. In a later analysis, most CMV-associated TCR beta chains were found to appear HLA-restricted, with HLA associations seemingly driven largely by CMV exposure. In vitro tests confirmed that a few of the cytomegalovirus-associated TCR beta chains recognize cytomegalovirus antigens. Roughly uniform sequencing depth across donors was assumed in presence/absence analyses, although this assumption may not hold. Linkage disequilibrium might explain the correlated functional status among segregating V segments, but an unknown experimental factor could not be excluded. When HLA alleles, especially DR and DQ, strongly co-occurred, attributing TCR associations to individual alleles was difficult. The study gave a list of around 170 TCR beta chains associated with cytomegalovirus. Across donors, most TCR sequences were observed very rarely, whereas some public TCRs were present in many individuals. Because the 87-base-pair reads could not distinguish some IMGT-functional V segments, including TRBV6-2 and TRBV6-3, those segments were excluded. An earlier analysis of some 590 of the donors showed that most TCR beta V segments appeared in productive rearrangements either about 90% or about 30% of the time, which broadly matched IMGT annotations. A group of highly shared sequence variants was considered likely to be a technical artifact of the sequencing pipeline. Specific HLA alleles were associated with 18,000 or so TCR beta sequences at a false discovery rate of 0.05 in a later analysis. Compared with the approximately 670-donor mean, donors in an Asian-associated ancestry cluster had fewer N-insertions in productive TCRs, according to a later genetic analysis. Because HLA typing was missing for some donors at each locus, association tests included only the typed subset. Cytomegalovirus status was reported to be diagnosed by the classifier with high specificity and sensitivity in both the original and validation cohorts. In a later analysis, several top co-occurrence clusters were reported to appear linked to parvovirus B19, influenza, CMV and Epstein-Barr virus. The authors suggested that the approach could potentially be extended to other disease states and immunological phenotypes.

The clonotype was recovered from a man aged 25-45 years in good health and CMV-seronegative. Sequenced input: PBMCs. The chain employs TRBV13 and TRBJ2-3; there is no confident call for the D gene. Read as DNA, the sequence is TGTGCCAGCAGCCCCCACGGAGATACGCAGTATTTT. It translates as CASSPHGDTQYF. Outside the CDR3, residues come from the reference TRBV13 and TRBJ2-3 proteins, so the full variable domain is: AAGVIQSPRHLIKEKRETATLKCYPIPRHDTVYWYQQGPGQDPQFLISFYEKMQSDKGSIPDRFSAQQFSDYHSELNMSSLELGDSALYFCASSPHGDTQYFGPGTRLTVL.